This T cell receptor (beta chain) derives from a study of blood T cell repertoires in COVID-19. Study-wide context: The samples span acute and convalescent COVID-19 from the United States, Italy and Spain. In each case, the material was cDNA or gDNA derived from T cells, B-cell-depleted T cells, or PBMCs.

In the original analysis: How many nucleated cells were present was estimated from reference gene primer amplification. Data came from immunoSEQ multiplex PCR; TCRdb stores just in-frame clones and leaves some out. D and trimming were read from the DNA, whereas the V and J calls and clone size are those reported in that table. This sample has 70,000 to 95,000 clones, with 80% to 95% found just once. The clonotype originates from a woman aged 55-75 years with active COVID-19. Sequences were obtained from peripheral blood.

This CDR3 is CATSRDRGPIGTEAFF. CDR3 bases: TGTGCCACCAGCCGGGACAGGGGGCCAATCGGGACTGAAGCTTTCTTT. The V gene is TRBV15, the J gene TRBJ1-1, with 12 positions matching TRBD1. Trimming at V came to 5 bases and at J to 5 bases, leaving 9 bases not matched to a gene. From germline, CDR1 is LNHNV and CDR2 YYDKDF (reference sequence). This CDR3 comprises 16 residues.